This is a list of T cell receptor beta chains from one sample in a study of naive and memory T cell subsets. TCRdb passed the UMI-ligation and nested PCR reads through MiXCR, listing each CDR3 protein once. The sample includes 150,000 or so distinct CDR3 sequences, roughly 23% of them seen just once. Sequencing input: naive CD4+ T cells from blood. All receptors come from a human donor in good health. Both conserved end residues are part of each CDR3. The order of the fields is CDR3 length, V gene, D gene, clone size, J gene, CDR3 protein, CDR3 DNA. A D gene is named only where the DNA matches it firmly. Rows give clone size only sometimes, using once, few, many, or a class for an expanded clone.

14	TRBV29-1	NA	NA	TRBJ1-2	CSVSQRQDLPGYTF	TGCAGCGTTTCCCAGAGACAGGATTTGCCTGGCTACACCTTC
12	TRBV5-4	NA	many	TRBJ2-3	CASSLASDTQYF	TGTGCCAGCAGCTTGGCTTCAGATACGCAGTATTTT
15	TRBV20-1	TRBD2	few	TRBJ2-1	CSAGGLAGGYNEQFF	TGCAGTGCCGGGGGACTAGCGGGAGGCTACAATGAGCAGTTCTTC
15	TRBV7-6	TRBD1	NA	TRBJ1-1	CASSSRDRGYTEAFF	TGTGCCAGCAGCTCCCGGGACAGGGGGTACACTGAAGCTTTCTTT
15	TRBV18	TRBD2	many	TRBJ2-1	CASSVALAGGGEQFF	TGTGCCAGCTCGGTCGCCCTAGCGGGAGGCGGTGAGCAGTTCTTC
14	TRBV6-5	TRBD1	once	TRBJ1-4	CASKTTGVGEKLFF	TGTGCCAGCAAGACAACAGGGGTTGGGGAAAAACTGTTTTTT
14	TRBV28	TRBD1	NA	TRBJ2-7	CASTTGQGADEQYF	TGTGCCAGCACCACAGGGCAGGGGGCTGATGAGCAGTACTTC
13	TRBV7-9	NA	NA	TRBJ1-6	CASSHLSGSPLHF	TGTGCCAGCAGCCATCTGTCGGGTTCACCCCTCCACTTT
15	TRBV7-9	NA	many	TRBJ2-5	CASSLVSSFSETQYF	TGTGCCAGCAGCTTAGTATCCTCCTTCTCGGAGACCCAGTACTTC
14	TRBV10-3	TRBD1	many	TRBJ1-5	CAISPDRGNQPQHF	TGTGCCATCAGCCCTGACAGGGGTAATCAGCCCCAGCATTTT
12	TRBV6-2/TRBV6-3	NA	few	TRBJ2-7	CASSQRFYEQYF	TGTGCCAGCAGCCAGCGGTTCTACGAGCAGTACTTC
13	TRBV3-1	NA	NA	TRBJ1-2	CASSQESHYGYTF	TGTGCCAGCAGCCAAGAATCTCACTATGGCTACACCTTC
15	TRBV3-1	TRBD2	NA	TRBJ2-7	CASSQGGLADLEQYF	TGTGCCAGCAGCCAGGGGGGACTAGCGGATCTAGAGCAGTACTTC
15	TRBV12-3/TRBV12-4	TRBD2	many	TRBJ2-7	CASRQGLAGTYEQYF	TGTGCCAGCAGACAGGGACTAGCGGGGACCTACGAGCAGTACTTC
17	TRBV24-1	TRBD2	NA	TRBJ2-1	CATSETGTSGLYNEQFF	TGTGCCACCAGTGAAACCGGGACTAGCGGACTCTACAATGAGCAGTTCTTC
16	TRBV28	NA	NA	TRBJ1-6	CASSFGHPSRNSPLHF	TGTGCCAGCAGTTTTGGACATCCCTCTAGGAATTCACCCCTCCACTTT
15	TRBV20-1	TRBD2	many	TRBJ2-5	CSARDPRESRETQYF	TGCAGTGCTAGAGATCCGCGGGAGAGTCGTGAGACCCAGTACTTC
14	TRBV2	TRBD1	NA	TRBJ1-1	CASKGTDLNTEAFF	TGTGCCAGCAAGGGGACAGACTTGAACACTGAAGCTTTCTTT
16	TRBV5-4	NA	NA	TRBJ1-1	CASSSLLGGASTEAFF	TGTGCCAGCAGCAGCCTTTTAGGGGGGGCTAGCACTGAAGCTTTCTTT
15	TRBV7-2	TRBD1	few	TRBJ1-5	CASSLTGTGVQPQHF	TGTGCCAGCAGCTTAACTGGGACAGGGGTGCAGCCCCAGCATTTT
15	TRBV4-1	NA	few	TRBJ1-2	CASSQEQGRNYGYTF	TGCGCCAGCAGCCAAGAACAGGGACGGAACTATGGCTACACCTTC
14	TRBV7-2	NA	NA	TRBJ1-1	CASSLHHWNTEAFF	TGTGCCAGCAGCTTACACCACTGGAACACTGAAGCTTTCTTT
15	TRBV14	NA	NA	TRBJ1-2	CASSQDTGVISGYTF	TGTGCCAGCAGCCAAGATACGGGCGTTATTTCTGGCTACACCTTC
16	TRBV20-1	NA	NA	TRBJ2-1	CSASKISAGSYNEQFF	TGCAGTGCTAGTAAAATCTCGGCAGGATCCTACAATGAGCAGTTCTTC
11	TRBV20-1	NA	many	TRBJ2-1	CSWGRFGEQFF	TGCAGCTGGGGGAGATTTGGTGAGCAGTTCTTC
16	TRBV5-1	TRBD2	NA	TRBJ2-1	CASSPLGTSGTDEQFF	TGCGCCAGCAGCCCGCTAGGGACTAGCGGGACCGATGAGCAGTTCTTC
14	TRBV18	NA	NA	TRBJ2-3	CATLDPQSTDTQYF	TGTGCCACCCTCGACCCCCAGAGCACAGATACGCAGTATTTT
14	TRBV20-1	TRBD2	many	TRBJ2-7	CSLGGTSGTYEQYF	TGCAGCCTCGGAGGGACTAGCGGGACTTACGAGCAGTACTTC
15	TRBV4-1	NA	NA	TRBJ1-2	CASSQVTEKRNGYTF	TGCGCCAGCAGCCAAGTGACAGAAAAAAGGAATGGCTACACCTTC
13	TRBV14	NA	many	TRBJ2-2	CASSLWNTGELFF	TGTGCCAGCAGCCTATGGAACACCGGGGAGCTGTTTTTT
14	TRBV29-1	NA	NA	TRBJ1-1	CSVVKVGLYTEAFF	TGCAGCGTTGTCAAGGTTGGGCTGTACACTGAAGCTTTCTTT
15	TRBV6-6	NA	few	TRBJ2-7	CASSYVRAWTYEQYF	TGTGCCAGCAGTTACGTTCGGGCATGGACCTACGAGCAGTACTTC
14	TRBV10-1	NA	many	TRBJ2-5	CASSGVGRGETQYF	TGCGCCAGCAGTGGAGTCGGGAGAGGTGAGACCCAGTACTTC
19	TRBV12-3/TRBV12-4	TRBD2	NA	TRBJ2-1	CASSQIRLAGDLSYNEQFF	TGTGCCAGCAGCCAGATAAGACTAGCGGGAGACCTCTCCTACAATGAGCAGTTCTTC
13	TRBV6-2/TRBV6-3	NA	NA	TRBJ2-6	CASSYTGANVLTF	TGTGCCAGCAGTTACACAGGGGCCAACGTCCTGACTTTC
14	TRBV7-9	NA	few	TRBJ1-4	CASSLHLPDEKLFF	TGTGCCAGCAGCTTACATCTCCCGGATGAAAAACTGTTTTTT
13	TRBV29-1	NA	few	TRBJ2-7	CSVSRRTSYEQYF	TGCAGCGTTTCCCGCAGGACCTCCTACGAGCAGTACTTC
14	TRBV29-1	TRBD1	NA	TRBJ1-2	CSANRGAGLYGYTF	TGCAGCGCTAACAGGGGTGCGGGACTCTATGGCTACACCTTC
16	TRBV7-2	NA	once	TRBJ2-3	CASSSRGGIVTDTQYF	TGTGCCAGCAGCTCCCGCGGCGGGATAGTCACAGATACGCAGTATTTT
16	TRBV6-5	TRBD2	NA	TRBJ2-3	CASRTISGSSTDTQYF	TGTGCCAGCAGAACCATAAGCGGGAGTAGTACAGATACGCAGTATTTT
13	TRBV6-5	NA	NA	TRBJ2-2	CASQRSNTGELFF	TGTGCCAGTCAGCGTTCGAACACCGGGGAGCTGTTTTTT
15	TRBV29-1	NA	few	TRBJ2-1	CSGLNPLSSYNEQFF	TGCAGCGGTCTAAACCCCCTGAGCTCCTACAATGAGCAGTTCTTC
15	TRBV19	NA	NA	TRBJ2-7	CATAVRRLMGYEQYF	TGTGCCACCGCGGTGAGGCGCTTGATGGGATACGAGCAGTACTTC
13	TRBV10-3	TRBD2	NA	TRBJ2-7	CAISLAASYEQYF	TGTGCCATCAGTCTAGCGGCCTCCTACGAGCAGTACTTC
15	TRBV7-2	NA	NA	TRBJ2-2	CASSHRAKSTGELFF	TGTGCCAGCAGCCACCGGGCCAAGAGCACCGGGGAGCTGTTTTTT
17	TRBV11-2	NA	NA	TRBJ2-7	CASSRIKGQGRSYEQYF	TGTGCCAGCAGCCGGATCAAGGGGCAGGGCCGATCCTACGAGCAGTACTTC
14	TRBV18	NA	NA	TRBJ1-1	CASSRTDKNTEAFF	TGTGCCAGCTCACGGACGGACAAGAACACTGAAGCTTTCTTT